These T cell receptor beta chains were read from a single sample in a study of OX40 agonist ivuxolimab in advanced cancers. Only in-frame clones appear in the TCRdb table, and some are missing; sequencing was by immunoSEQ multiplex PCR. The data show fewer than 85,000 clones, roughly 84% seen once. This specimen consisted of CD4+ or CD8+ T cells sorted from blood, obtained in a trial of the OX40 agonist ivuxolimab. These receptors were obtained from an adult with an advanced solid tumor such as melanoma, head and neck, liver or kidney cancer. Both conserved end residues are part of each CDR3. D genes are given only for firm matches. Not every row has a clone size; where given, it reads once, few, many or a size class.

size	length	V	J	D	CDR3	DNA
-	15	TRBV7-2	TRBJ2-7	TRBD1	CASSFKEDRGYEQYF	TGTGCCAGCAGCTTCAAAGAGGACAGGGGCTACGAGCAGTACTTC
once	16	TRBV28	TRBJ1-6	TRBD1	CASSPRQGRGGSPLHF	TGTGCCAGCAGTCCCCGACAGGGGCGAGGGGGCTCACCCCTCCACTTT
-	13	TRBV7-8	TRBJ1-6	-	CASSPLPNSPLHF	TGTGCCAGCAGCCCGCTTCCCAATTCACCCCTCCACTTT
-	15	TRBV7-9	TRBJ2-7	-	CASSSELSSNYEQYF	TGTGCCAGCAGCTCGGAATTGTCCTCGAATTACGAGCAGTACTTC
-	14	TRBV10-3	TRBJ1-2	TRBD1	CAIRRPGGNRGYTF	TGTGCCATCAGGCGGCCAGGGGGCAATAGGGGCTACACCTTC
-	15	TRBV6-6	TRBJ1-2	TRBD1	CASRDGQGIWYGYTF	TGTGCCAGCAGGGATGGACAGGGGATTTGGTATGGCTACACCTTC
-	15	TRBV9	TRBJ1-3	TRBD1	CASSGRGNSGNTIYF	TGTGCCAGCAGCGGCAGGGGGAACTCTGGAAACACCATATATTTT
-	14	TRBV10-3	TRBJ1-5	-	CAISDRPGDQPQHF	TGTGCCATCAGTGATAGACCCGGGGATCAGCCCCAGCATTTT
-	12	TRBV5-4	TRBJ1-1	-	CASSASNTEAFF	TGTGCCAGCAGCGCAAGCAACACTGAAGCTTTCTTT
-	13	TRBV5-8	TRBJ2-7	TRBD1	CASSLGDRDEQYF	TGTGCCAGCAGCTTGGGGGACAGGGACGAGCAGTACTTC
-	18	TRBV4-2	TRBJ1-1	-	CASSLGGSRTATNTEAFF	TGTGCCAGCAGCCTAGGCGGCTCGCGGACAGCCACGAACACTGAAGCTTTCTTT
-	13	TRBV9	TRBJ1-2	TRBD1	CASSVGDRGTYTF	TGTGCCAGCAGCGTAGGGGACAGGGGGACCTACACCTTC
few	15	TRBV5-8	TRBJ1-5	-	CASSLQGYSNQPQHF	TGTGCCAGCAGCCTCCAGGGGTATAGCAATCAGCCCCAGCATTTT
-	15	TRBV10-3	TRBJ1-5	TRBD1	CAISETGGVGQPQHF	TGTGCCATCAGTGAGACAGGGGGCGTCGGTCAGCCCCAGCATTTT
-	11	TRBV20-1	TRBJ1-2	-	CSAIRDGGYTF	TGCAGTGCTATCAGGGACGGTGGCTACACCTTC
-	14	TRBV19	TRBJ2-7	-	CASKGQVTSYEQYF	TGTGCCAGTAAGGGTCAGGTCACCTCCTACGAGCAGTACTTC
few	15	TRBV6-6	TRBJ1-4	-	CASSYSRIRDEKLFF	TGTGCCAGCAGTTACTCCAGGATAAGGGATGAAAAACTGTTTTTT
-	17	TRBV7-3	TRBJ2-1	TRBD2	CASSPGGRAFLYNEQFF	TGTGCCAGCAGCCCCGGTGGGAGGGCCTTTCTCTACAATGAGCAGTTCTTC
medium-sized	13	TRBV7-9	TRBJ2-1	-	CASSPTFGNEQFF	TGTGCCAGCAGCCCGACTTTCGGAAATGAGCAGTTCTTC
-	15	TRBV2	TRBJ2-7	-	CASSRGRLVSYEQYF	TGTGCCAGCAGTCGGGGACGGCTGGTCTCCTACGAGCAGTACTTC
-	13	TRBV5-4	TRBJ1-2	TRBD1	CASSLDRQGGYTF	TGTGCCAGCAGCCTGGATCGACAGGGCGGCTACACCTTC
-	15	TRBV9	TRBJ2-7	-	CASSVGGDPSYEQYF	TGTGCCAGCAGCGTAGGAGGGGACCCATCCTACGAGCAGTACTTC
-	13	TRBV27	TRBJ1-2	-	CASSLQINYGYTF	TGTGCCAGCAGTCTACAGATTAACTATGGCTACACCTTC
-	15	TRBV7-2	TRBJ2-7	-	CASSKNPQGTYEQYF	TGTGCCAGCAGCAAAAACCCCCAGGGGACCTACGAGCAGTACTTC
-	14	TRBV7-2	TRBJ1-2	-	CASSLRGANYGYTF	TGTGCCAGCAGCTTAAGGGGCGCTAACTATGGCTACACCTTC
-	14	TRBV4-3	TRBJ2-6	-	CASSRNSGANVLTF	TGCGCCAGCAGCCGGAACTCTGGGGCCAACGTCCTGACTTTC
once	8	TRBV12-5	TRBJ1-1	-	CASGGAFF	TGTGCTAGTGGCGGAGCTTTCTTT
few	14	TRBV30	TRBJ1-2	-	CAWSVPRGAFGYTF	TGTGCCTGGAGTGTACCGCGGGGGGCGTTTGGCTACACCTTC
once	14	TRBV5-6	TRBJ1-1	-	CASSSRAANTEAFF	TGTGCCAGCAGCTCGCGAGCGGCGAACACTGAAGCTTTCTTT
-	14	TRBV6-5	TRBJ2-7	-	CASSYSPGWNEQYF	TGTGCCAGCAGTTACTCCCCTGGCTGGAACGAGCAGTACTTC
-	15	TRBV7-3	TRBJ2-1	-	CASSQGTLTYNEQFF	TGTGCCAGCAGCCAGGGGACCTTGACCTACAATGAGCAGTTCTTC
-	13	TRBV28	TRBJ1-1	-	CASGEAGKTEAFF	TGTGCCAGCGGGGAAGCAGGGAAGACTGAAGCTTTCTTT
once	13	TRBV5-6	TRBJ1-2	TRBD1	CASSLQGDYGYTF	TGTGCCAGCAGCCTACAGGGGGACTATGGCTACACCTTC
-	16	TRBV7-2	TRBJ2-1	TRBD2	CASSPGWGTTYNEQFF	TGTGCCAGCAGCCCTGGGTGGGGGACTACCTACAATGAGCAGTTCTTC
-	13	TRBV2	TRBJ1-4	-	CASIVVANEKLFF	TGTGCCAGCATTGTGGTAGCTAATGAAAAACTGTTTTTT
once	12	TRBV6-6	TRBJ2-1	-	CASRKGSDEQFF	TGTGCCAGCAGGAAGGGGTCGGATGAGCAGTTCTTC
-	14	TRBV5-1	TRBJ1-2	TRBD1	CASSLAGTGYGYTF	TGCGCCAGCAGCTTGGCTGGGACAGGGTATGGCTACACCTTC
-	14	TRBV4-2	TRBJ1-5	TRBD1	CASSSTGGNQPQHF	TGTGCCAGCAGCTCTACAGGGGGGAATCAGCCCCAGCATTTT
-	15	TRBV5-8	TRBJ2-5	TRBD1	CASSVGDRLQETQYF	TGTGCCAGCAGCGTAGGGGACAGGCTTCAAGAGACCCAGTACTTC
-	14	TRBV18	TRBJ2-5	-	CASSPGFFHETQYF	TGTGCCAGCTCACCGGGATTCTTCCATGAGACCCAGTACTTC